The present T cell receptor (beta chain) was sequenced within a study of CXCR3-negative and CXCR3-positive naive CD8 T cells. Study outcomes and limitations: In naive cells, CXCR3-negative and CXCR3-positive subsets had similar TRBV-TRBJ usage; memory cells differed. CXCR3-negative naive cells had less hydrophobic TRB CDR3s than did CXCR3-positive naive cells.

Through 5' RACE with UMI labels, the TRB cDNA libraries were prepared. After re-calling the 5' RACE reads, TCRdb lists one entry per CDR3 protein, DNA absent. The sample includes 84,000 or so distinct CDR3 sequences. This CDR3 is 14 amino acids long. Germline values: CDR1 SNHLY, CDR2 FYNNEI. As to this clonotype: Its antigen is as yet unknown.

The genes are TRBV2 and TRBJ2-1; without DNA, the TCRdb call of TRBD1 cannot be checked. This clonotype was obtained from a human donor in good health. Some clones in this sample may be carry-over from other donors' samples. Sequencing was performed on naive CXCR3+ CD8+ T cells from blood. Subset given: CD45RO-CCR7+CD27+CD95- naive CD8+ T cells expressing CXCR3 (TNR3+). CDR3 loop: CASSWTASYNEQFF.